The source of this TCR beta chain is a study of blood T cell repertoires in COVID-19. For the study at large: Samples representing acute and convalescent COVID-19 were sourced from the United States, Italy and Spain. From T cells, B-cell-depleted T cells, or PBMCs came the material, which was cDNA or gDNA.

Source study methods: The authors estimated nucleated cell counts from reference gene primer amplification. The method was immunoSEQ multiplex PCR; TCRdb's version includes in-frame clones alone and lacks a portion of them. V, J and clone size were drawn from that table, and D and trimming were deduced from the DNA. The table has tens of thousands of clones, 75% to 90% seen once. V gave up 0 bases and J gave up 0 bases; unmatched junction bases: 3. The CDR3 length is 16 residues. Germline CDR1 reads SGHRS; CDR2 reads YFSETQ. The source material was peripheral blood. The chain recombines TRBV5-1 with TRBJ2-1; the match to TRBD1 covers 7 bases. The clonotype comes from a human donor in a cohort sampled during active COVID-19. The CDR3 region is CASSLGQGVSYNEQFF. The DNA of the CDR3 is TGCGCCAGCAGCTTGGGTCAGGGGGTCTCCTACAATGAGCAGTTCTTC.